Each of the 25 T cell receptor beta chains below was sequenced from the same sample in a study of cytomegalovirus exposure and HLA in healthy donors. PCR involved 60 Vbeta and 13 Jbeta primers. Clones were sequenced by immunoSEQ multiplex PCR, and TCRdb holds only the in-frame ones, with some missing. The repertoire holds some 130,000 clones, with approximately 89% as singletons. The sequenced sample was PBMCs. These receptors all come from a woman in her 30s in good health and CMV-seropositive.

The V call is TRBV19, the J call TRBJ2-3; D gene ambiguous. Germline assignment: CDR1 LNHDA and CDR2 SQIVND (reference sequence). CDR3 size: 11 residues. Trimming took 4 bases from V and 7 from J, leaving 6 bases between them. DNA of the CDR3: TGTGCCAGTAGTACCACTAATACGCAGTATTTT. Its translation: CASSTTNTQYF.

The chain combines TRBV6-1 with TRBJ2-3; tentative D call: TRBD2 (6 bases). The germline V gene has CDR1 MNHNS and CDR2 SASEGT. V shed 6 bases and J shed 3 bases, with 16 bases lying between them. The CDR3 totals 15 residues. The CDR3 protein is CASRRAGWGTDTQYF. The DNA for the CDR3 is TGTGCCAGCAGGAGGGCGGGGTGGGGGACAGATACGCAGTATTTT.

Comment on this clone: Other DNA sequences within the sample encode an identical CDR3. The chain carries TRBV7-3 and TRBJ1-1; D ambiguous. Trimming shortened V by 2 bases and J by 1 base, and 5 bases separated the two germline ends. The CDR3 contains 13 residues. The germline V gene has CDR1 SGHTA and CDR2 FQGTGA. The CDR3 spells CASSLGRNTEAFF. For the CDR3, the DNA is TGTGCCAGCAGCTTAGGGAGGAACACTGAAGCTTTCTTT.

The rearrangement joins TRBV6-6 to TRBJ1-2; the match to TRBD1 covers 10 bases. CDR1 and CDR2 (germline): MNHNY, SVGAGI (reference sequence). Trimming removed 6 bases from V and 5 bases from J; junction bases left unmatched: 0. The CDR3 covers 12 residues. The CDR3 nucleotides are TGTGCCAGCAGGGACAGGGGGTATGGCTACACCTTC. Translation: CASRDRGYGYTF.

This clone occurred a few times. The rearrangement joins TRBV19 to TRBJ1-5, with TRBD1 as a possible D gene (6 bases). Trimming left V 1 base short and J 11 bases short, with 12 bases between. There are 13 residues in the CDR3. From germline, CDR1 is LNHDA and CDR2 SQIVND (reference sequence). The CDR3 DNA reads TGTGCCAGTAGTATAGGGGGGCTCAAGGCCCAGCATTTT. This gives the protein CASSIGGLKAQHF.

The V and J genes are TRBV29-1 and TRBJ1-1, with D possibly being TRBD1 (5 bases). Germline values: CDR1 SQVTM, CDR2 ANQGSEA. The CDR3 loop spans 12 amino acids. The chain's CDR3 is CSADRMNTEAFF. The DNA for the CDR3 is TGCAGTGCCGACAGAATGAACACTGAAGCTTTCTTT.

The V call is TRBV27, the J call TRBJ2-7, with TRBD1 as a possible D gene (6 bases). Trimming took off 1 base at V and 5 bases at J, with 12 bases between the two ends. Germline lookup yields CDR1 MNHEY and CDR2 SMNVEV (reference sequence). The CDR3 is 14 residues long. CDR3 residues: CASSLFPTGHEQYF. In nucleotides, the CDR3 is TGTGCCAGCAGTTTATTTCCCACAGGGCACGAGCAGTACTTC.

V usage is TRBV5-4 and J usage is TRBJ2-7; 7 nucleotides line up with TRBD1. Looked up from germline, CDR1 is SGHNT and CDR2 is YYREEE (reference sequence). The V and J ends lost 1 base and 2 bases, in that order; junction bases with no gene match: 3. There are 14 residues in the CDR3. The CDR3 bases are TGTGCCAGCAGCTTGTTACAGGGGACCTACGAGCAGTACTTC. As protein: CASSLLQGTYEQYF. The variable domain in full, completed from reference TRBV5-4 and TRBJ2-7, reads ETGVTQSPTHLIKTRGQQVTLRCSSQSGHNTVSWYQQALGQGPQFIFQYYREEENGRGNFPPRFSGLQFPNYSSELNVNALELDDSALYLCASSLLQGTYEQYFGPGTRLTVT.

This rearrangement joins TRBV6-1 to TRBJ2-1; D call uncertain. This CDR3 contains 10 residues. Germline CDR1 reads MNHNS; CDR2 reads SASEGT. V lost 6 bases and J lost 9, with 6 bases in between. The CDR3 reads CASRQLEQFF. CDR3 coding DNA: TGTGCCAGCAGACAGCTTGAGCAGTTCTTC.

This chain uses TRBV6-5 with TRBJ2-7; a weak D match, TRBD1 (5 bases). The CDR3 spans 14 residues. V was cut by 5 bases and J by 0 bases, with 11 bases left in between. CDR1 and CDR2 (germline): MNHEY, SVGAGI. The CDR3 is CASSRQPSSYEQYF. CDR3 DNA: TGTGCCAGCAGTAGACAGCCAAGCTCCTACGAGCAGTACTTC.

This clone was observed a few times. This chain connects TRBV7-3 to TRBJ1-2; D ambiguous. The CDR3 is 15 amino acids. CDR1 SGHTA and CDR2 FQGTGA come from the germline V gene. The ends were cut back, 1 base at V and 3 bases at J, with 12 bases in the middle. Written as DNA, the CDR3 is TGTGCCAGCAGCTTAAGACGGGAACCCCACTATGGCTACACCTTC. Translating gives CASSLRREPHYGYTF. Full variable domain (outside the CDR3, taken from reference TRBV7-3 and TRBJ1-2): GAGVSQTPSNKVTEKGKYVELRCDPISGHTALYWYRQSLGQGPEFLIYFQGTGAADDSGLPNDRFFAVRPEGSVSTLKIQRTERGDSAVYLCASSLRREPHYGYTFGSGTRLTVV.

This chain uses TRBV19 with TRBJ2-5, with a possible D match to TRBD1 (5 bases). Germline assignment: CDR1 LNHDA and CDR2 SQIVND (reference sequence). CDR3 length: 16 amino acids. Trimming left V 6 bases short and J 4 bases short, with 21 bases between. The CDR3 loop reads CASSPTTGLGRETQYF. CDR3 nucleotides: TGTGCCAGTAGCCCAACGACCGGTTTGGGGCGAGAGACCCAGTACTTC.

The chain has TRBV6-5 and TRBJ2-7; maybe TRBD1 (6 bases). Trimming removed 6 bases at V and 3 bases at J, with 12 bases between. The CDR3 is 13 residues long. From germline, CDR1 is MNHEY and CDR2 SVGAGI. The CDR3 loop is CASSSGTIYEQYF. The CDR3 DNA reads TGTGCCAGCAGCTCGGGGACAATCTACGAGCAGTACTTC.

This clone was found a few times. The CDR3 spells CASALGANTEAFF. The CDR3 DNA sequence: TGTGCCAGCGCGTTGGGGGCGAACACTGAAGCTTTCTTT. The chain is built from TRBV5-8 and TRBJ1-1, with a possible D match to TRBD1 (6 bases). The CDR3 length is 13 residues. Germline assignment: CDR1 SGHTS and CDR2 YDEGEE. V lost 7 bases and J lost 1, with 11 bases in between.

V gene TRBV30 combines with J gene TRBJ2-2; 9 nucleotides agree with TRBD2. CDR3 length equals 15 residues. With V trimmed by 3 bases and J by 6 bases, 8 bases remained unmatched. Germline CDR1 and CDR2: GTSNPN and SVGIG (reference sequence). CDR3 in DNA: TGTGCCTGGAGCCCGGGACTAGCCCTCCCCGGGGAGCTGTTTTTT. Protein product: CAWSPGLALPGELFF.

Details on this clone: The junction does not match germline at one end; this may be a read error. The chain has TRBV28 and TRBJ2-7; TRBD1 aligns across 7 bases. This CDR3 is built from 14 residues. The germline CDR1 and CDR2 sequences are MDHEN and SYDVKM. Here the CDR3 reads CASSASLSGQHLPF. For the CDR3, the DNA is TGTGCCAGCAGTGCCTCCCTATCGGGACAGCATTTACCCTTC.

This chain links TRBV30 with TRBJ2-5, with 9 bases matching TRBD2. Germline assignment: CDR1 GTSNPN and CDR2 SVGIG (reference sequence). There are 15 residues in the CDR3. The J segment lost 5 bases and the V segment lost 1 base, leaving 8 bases of the junction unmatched. The CDR3 sequence is CAWSEGLAGGETQYF. In DNA, the CDR3 is TGTGCCTGGAGTGAGGGACTAGCAGGCGGGGAGACCCAGTACTTC.

The genes are TRBV6-1 and TRBJ2-2; TRBD2 matches at 7 bases. The germline V gene has CDR1 MNHNS and CDR2 SASEGT. V lost 8 bases and J lost 6; bases outside the gene matches: 12. This CDR3 region has 15 residues. The CDR3 nucleotides read TGTGCCAGCCTAGCGGCAGGGCGGGATTCCGGGGAGCTGTTTTTT. Its protein product is CASLAAGRDSGELFF.

The chain combines TRBV2 with TRBJ2-7; TRBD1 is a possible D gene (5 bases). Germline values: CDR1 SNHLY, CDR2 FYNNEI. V lost 5 bases and J 5 bases, leaving 10 bases between the germline ends. The CDR3 sequence is 12 residues long. The CDR3 DNA follows: TGTGCCAGCAGTCTACAGGAAAACGAGCAGTACTTC. Protein product: CASSLQENEQYF.

V usage is TRBV18 and J usage is TRBJ2-1; 10 nucleotides line up with TRBD2. The CDR3 consists of 16 residues. Germline V gene sequence: CDR1 KGHSH, CDR2 LQKENI. Trimming took 0 bases from V and 9 from J; bases not matched to a gene: 8. The DNA of the CDR3 is TGTGCCAGCTCACCACCCATAGCGGGGGGCAGTGGTGAGCAGTTCTTC. Residues: CASSPPIAGGSGEQFF.

The V call is TRBV7-8, the J call TRBJ2-5; 11 bases map to TRBD2. This CDR3 has 15 residues. Germline V gene sequence: CDR1 SGHVS, CDR2 FQNEAQ. The trim removed 4 bases at V and 5 bases at J, leaving 6 bases unmatched. CDR3 bases: TGTGCCAGCAGCTCCCTAGCGGGGGGCGGGGAGACCCAGTACTTC. Protein: CASSSLAGGGETQYF.

The rearrangement joins TRBV6-6 to TRBJ1-5; D remains unclear. Trimming took off 2 bases at V and 6 bases at J, with 8 bases between the two ends. This CDR3 is 13 amino acids long. Germline CDR1 and CDR2: MNHNY and SVGAGI (reference sequence). This CDR3 reads CASSYRGFQPQHF. As DNA, the CDR3 is TGTGCCAGCAGTTACCGGGGTTTTCAGCCCCAGCATTTT.

This clone came up once. This chain uses TRBV28 with TRBJ1-1; no reliable D call. The length of the CDR3 is 16 residues. Per germline, CDR1 MDHEN and CDR2 SYDVKM. Trimming pared 4 bases from V and 4 bases from J, leaving 19 bases between. DNA of the CDR3: TGTGCCAGCAGTTCGACGCGGGGAAGAGGAGGCACTGAAGCTTTCTTT. This encodes CASSSTRGRGGTEAFF.

This chain links TRBV7-9 with TRBJ1-2; D remains unclear. The CDR3 runs to 15 residues. Trimming cost V 4 bases and J 3 bases, with 15 bases left between them. Germline lookup yields CDR1 SEHNR and CDR2 FQNEAQ (reference sequence). The CDR3 is CASSSAAAGDYGYTF. The CDR3 nucleotides read TGTGCCAGCAGCTCCGCTGCGGCGGGAGACTATGGCTACACCTTC.

CDR3 in DNA: TGTGCCAGTAGTTGGGGGGGATCCGGGGAGCTGTTTTTT. Encoded protein: CASSWGGSGELFF. The chain recombines TRBV19 with TRBJ2-2, with 7 bases fitting TRBD2. The CDR3 sequence is 13 residues long. Germline CDR1 reads LNHDA; CDR2 reads SQIVND (reference sequence). J lost 6 bases, V lost 5 bases, and 3 bases had no gene match.